Listed below are T cell receptor beta chains from one sample, sequenced in a study of post-analysis software for immune sequencing data. TCRdb itself ran the PCR reads through MiXCR, one entry per CDR3 protein. The sample holds 650,000 to 850,000 distinct CDR3 sequences; approximately 53% are singletons and the top ten take 4.6%. Sequences were obtained from blood. These receptors were obtained from a girl aged 10 to 17 with multiple sclerosis. CDR3s include the opening cysteine and the closing phenylalanine or tryptophan. D genes are given only for firm matches. Clone size appears in some rows only: once, few, many, or a class for an expanded clone.

clone_size,cdr3_length,v_call,j_call,d_call,cdr3_nt,cdr3_aa
few,12,TRBV20-1,TRBJ1-2,.,TGCAGTGCTGGCGACGATATTCATGGCTACACCTTC,CSAGDDIHGYTF
.,14,TRBV20-1,TRBJ2-6,TRBD1,TGCAGTGCTCCAACAGGGGTCGGGGCCAACGTCCTGACTTTC,CSAPTGVGANVLTF
.,12,TRBV10-3,TRBJ2-7,.,TGTGTCATCAGTGGAAGCCTCTACGAGCAGTACTTC,CVISGSLYEQYF
.,14,TRBV20-1,TRBJ2-1,TRBD2,TGCAGTGCCCGACTAGCCCTCTCCTACAATGAGCAGTTCTTC,CSARLALSYNEQFF
few,14,TRBV20-1,TRBJ2-7,.,TGCAGTGCTAGAGACGGGAACAGCCCCTACGAGCAGTACTTC,CSARDGNSPYEQYF
few,11,TRBV29-1,TRBJ2-7,.,TGCAGCGTTGTAAGAGCGTACGAGCAGTACTTC,CSVVRAYEQYF
.,15,TRBV20-1,TRBJ1-2,.,TGCAGTGCTACCCCTCGGACGGGGGGTTTCTATGGCTACACCTTC,CSATPRTGGFYGYTF
once,14,TRBV7-2,TRBJ2-1,.,TGTGCCAGCAGCTTAGTGCCCGTGTACAATGAGCAGTTCTTC,CASSLVPVYNEQFF
once,15,TRBV7-9,TRBJ2-1,TRBD1,TGTGCCAGCAGCTTACTCCATGCAGGGGGCGGTGAGCAGTTCTTC,CASSLLHAGGGEQFF
few,13,TRBV7-6,TRBJ2-1,.,TGTGCCAGCAGCTTATCTCTAGTGGGGTCGCAGTTCTTC,CASSLSLVGSQFF
.,15,TRBV5-1,TRBJ2-4,.,TGCGCCAGCAGCCCCTCGAGTCCCCTCGGGAGCATTCAGTACTTC,CASSPSSPLGSIQYF
.,16,TRBV11-3,TRBJ2-1,.,TGTGCCAGCAGCTTAGATCCCAGGAGCTCCTACAATGGGCAGTTCTTC,CASSLDPRSSYNGQFF
.,16,TRBV6-4,TRBJ1-5,.,TGTGCCAGCAGTGCCAGGGCAGTGGATAGCAATCAGCCCCAGCATTTT,CASSARAVDSNQPQHF
.,13,TRBV18,TRBJ1-5,.,TGTGCCAGCTCCCCTTTTGTGCGTCAGCCCCAGCATTTT,CASSPFVRQPQHF
.,17,TRBV4-1,TRBJ2-5,TRBD1,TGCGCCAGCAGCCAAGATGGGGGACAGGGGTTGATGGAGACCCAGTACTTC,CASSQDGGQGLMETQYF
.,20,TRBV5-1,TRBJ2-7,TRBD2,TGCGCCAGCAGCCCTGGGACTAGCGGGAGGAGGCCCACATCCTACAATGAGCAGTACTTC,CASSPGTSGRRPTSYNEQYF
.,15,TRBV30,TRBJ2-3,TRBD2,TGTGCCTGGAGTGTACTAGCGGGCAGCACAGATACGCAGTATTTT,CAWSVLAGSTDTQYF
.,14,TRBV4-2,TRBJ2-3,.,TGTGCCAGCAGCCAAGTATCCGGACAGGATACGCAGTATTTT,CASSQVSGQDTQYF
.,15,TRBV7-3,TRBJ2-2,.,TGTGCCAGCAGCTTGGGGACTTATTCCACCGGGGAGCTGTTTTTT,CASSLGTYSTGELFF
.,16,TRBV20-1,TRBJ2-5,TRBD2,TGCAGTGCTCACAGTTTTAGCGGGGAAGTCCCAGAGACCCAGTACTTC,CSAHSFSGEVPETQYF
.,13,TRBV10-3,TRBJ2-5,.,TGTGCCACCCTAGGGCGGAGCCAAGAGACCCAGTACTTC,CATLGRSQETQYF
.,17,TRBV9,TRBJ2-3,TRBD2,TGTGCCAGCAGCCGCCCCCGACTAGCGGGAGGGAGGGATACGCAGTATTTT,CASSRPRLAGGRDTQYF
.,14,TRBV7-9,TRBJ2-7,.,TGTGCCAGCAGCCCAAGCAGGGGGGGGAACGAGCAGTACTTC,CASSPSRGGNEQYF
few,13,TRBV10-3,TRBJ1-2,TRBD1,TGTGCCATCAGTGGAGACAGGGGAGAGGGCTACACCTTC,CAISGDRGEGYTF
few,12,TRBV24-1,TRBJ2-1,.,TGTGCCACCAGTGGGGACAACAATGAGCAGTTCTTC,CATSGDNNEQFF
.,14,TRBV7-9,TRBJ1-5,.,TGTGCCAGCAGCTTAGCTTCGGAGGGGCAGCCCCAGCATTTT,CASSLASEGQPQHF
.,13,TRBV7-7,TRBJ2-5,TRBD2,TGTGCTAGCAGCTTTGACGGGAGGGAGACCCAGTACTTC,CASSFDGRETQYF
.,15,TRBV29-1,TRBJ1-1,.,TGCAGCGTTGTGCTTCCCCGACAGGCGAACACTGAAGCTTTCTTT,CSVVLPRQANTEAFF
.,16,TRBV19,TRBJ2-5,TRBD1,TGTGCCAGTAGTGAGATACACACCGGGACAGAAGAGACCCAGTACTTC,CASSEIHTGTEETQYF
.,11,TRBV20-1,TRBJ2-3,.,TGCAGTGCCCTCGGAGAGGATACGCAGTATTTT,CSALGEDTQYF
.,15,TRBV6-2/TRBV6-3,TRBJ2-7,.,TGTGCCAGCAGTTTTTTGGGCGGGACGTCCTACGAGCAGTACTTC,CASSFLGGTSYEQYF
.,13,TRBV15,TRBJ1-1,TRBD1,TGTGCCACCAGCCAGACAGGGTCCGCTGAAGCTTTCTTT,CATSQTGSAEAFF
once,13,TRBV27,TRBJ2-7,.,TGTGCCAGCAGTCCCGCGTATAGGGGGGAGCAGTACTTC,CASSPAYRGEQYF
.,15,TRBV12-3/TRBV12-4,TRBJ2-5,TRBD2,TGTGCCAGCAGGGTTAGCGGGGGGACTGAAGAGACCCAGTACTTC,CASRVSGGTEETQYF
.,18,TRBV5-1,TRBJ1-2,TRBD1,TGCGCCAGCAGCGTTGAAGGTACGGGGACAGCATATAACTATGGCTACACCTTC,CASSVEGTGTAYNYGYTF
.,15,TRBV27,TRBJ2-1,.,TGTGCCAGCACCTCAGGGGGGTTCTCCTACAATGAGCAGTTCTTC,CASTSGGFSYNEQFF
.,16,TRBV5-1,TRBJ2-5,.,TGCGCCAGCAGCTTGGCCTCAAGATCCCTCCTGGAGACCCAGTACTTC,CASSLASRSLLETQYF
few,13,TRBV11-2,TRBJ2-1,.,TGTGCCAGCAGCTTAGATCTTTTATATGAGCAGTTCTTC,CASSLDLLYEQFF
few,15,TRBV12-3/TRBV12-4,TRBJ2-7,TRBD1,TGTGCCAGCACCCAGGGACAGGCGACATCCTACGAGCAGTACTTC,CASTQGQATSYEQYF
.,19,TRBV6-5,TRBJ2-1,.,TGTGCCAGCAGTTACTCGAGCTCCGGGGGAGGACTTATAACTTGGGAGCAGTTCTTC,CASSYSSSGGGLITWEQFF
.,14,TRBV20-1,TRBJ2-5,TRBD2,TGCAGTGCAAGAAGACTAGCGCAAAAAGAGACCCAGTACTTC,CSARRLAQKETQYF
few,17,TRBV6-6,TRBJ2-7,.,TGTGCCAGCAGTTCTTACACCGGAACCAAGACCTCCTACGAGCAGTACTTC,CASSSYTGTKTSYEQYF
few,14,TRBV12-3/TRBV12-4,TRBJ2-3,TRBD1,TGTGCCAGCCCTTTGGGACAGGGCACAGATACGCAGTATTTT,CASPLGQGTDTQYF
.,16,TRBV5-5,TRBJ1-2,.,TGTGCCAGCAGCCGGTTGGTAGGGAATTTAGAAGATGGCTACACCTTC,CASSRLVGNLEDGYTF
.,20,TRBV7-9,TRBJ2-1,TRBD2,TGTGCCAGCAGCTTAATTGCACGGTGGCAAGTGAGCGGGGGCTACAATGAGCAGTTCTTC,CASSLIARWQVSGGYNEQFF
.,16,TRBV10-3,TRBJ1-2,TRBD1,TGTGCCATCAGTGCGGGCGGGACAGATGAAATCTATGGCTACACCTTC,CAISAGGTDEIYGYTF
few,15,TRBV20-1,TRBJ2-7,TRBD2,TGCAGTGCTAGGCCAGGGACTAGCGGATCCTACGAGCAGTACTTC,CSARPGTSGSYEQYF
few,18,TRBV7-2,TRBJ2-1,TRBD2,TGTGCCAGCAGCCCACTAGCGGGCGAAACGCCCCCCTACAATGAGCAGTTCTTC,CASSPLAGETPPYNEQFF
.,14,TRBV13,TRBJ2-7,TRBD1,TGTGCCAGCAGAACACCGGGACAGGGCAACGAGCAGTACTTC,CASRTPGQGNEQYF
few,14,TRBV7-2,TRBJ2-5,.,TGTGCCAGCAGCCCTGGACATCGGTCGGAGACCCAGTACTTC,CASSPGHRSETQYF
.,14,TRBV5-1,TRBJ2-3,TRBD2,TGCGCCAGCAGCCGGGACTACCTCACAGATACGCAGTATTTT,CASSRDYLTDTQYF
few,12,TRBV5-1,TRBJ2-1,.,TGCGCCAGCAGCTCAGGGAGATATGAGCAGTTCTTC,CASSSGRYEQFF
many,15,TRBV6-1,TRBJ2-1,TRBD2,TGTGCCAGCAGTGAAGAGGCGGGGGGCGTTAATGAGCAGTTCTTC,CASSEEAGGVNEQFF
many,12,TRBV7-2,TRBJ2-5,TRBD2,TGTGCCAGCAGTCGGGGGGGAGAGACCCAGTACTTC,CASSRGGETQYF
.,18,TRBV12-3/TRBV12-4,TRBJ2-7,TRBD2,TGTGCCAGCAGTTCCCGGACTAGCGGGAGGACAAGCTCCTACGAGCAGTACTTC,CASSSRTSGRTSSYEQYF